The clone carrying this T cell receptor beta chain has more than one count but fewer than ten. The data stem from a study of blood T cell repertoires in COVID-19. Study in general: Both acute and convalescent COVID-19 samples were obtained from the United States, Italy and Spain. Sample material is recorded as cDNA or gDNA derived from T cells, B-cell-depleted T cells, or PBMCs.

Seattle participants joined during active infection and were tracked over time. Per the germline V gene, CDR1 is SGHNT and CDR2 is YYREEE (reference sequence). This CDR3 has 15 residues. V lost 3 bases, J lost 8 bases, and 6 bases stayed unmatched. Original processing methods: For nucleated cells, counts were estimated from reference gene primer amplification. The repertoire was sequenced with immunoSEQ multiplex PCR; TCRdb's copy has only in-frame clones and lacks some. V, J and clone size were drawn from that table, and D and trimming were deduced from the DNA. The table lists around 290,000 clones, about 86% of them singletons.

The V gene is TRBV5-4, the J gene TRBJ1-6; 9 positions match TRBD1. Sequences were obtained from peripheral blood. The sequence derives from a woman in her seventies with COVID-19, enrolled during active disease. CDR3 sequence: CASSSRDRVYSPLHF. CDR3 bases: TGTGCCAGCAGCTCCCGGGACAGGGTCTATTCACCCCTCCACTTT.